Below, 10 T cell receptor beta chains from the same sample are listed, as sequenced in a study of shared clonotypes between healthy human individuals. Using immunoSEQ multiplex PCR, the repertoire was profiled, and TCRdb retains in-frame clones only, with some absent. The table lists about 1 million clones, 78% of them singletons. Sequenced material: memory CD4+ T cells from PBMCs. The subset: CD45RA-negative fraction. Receptors originate from a young man in good health. Some clones in this sample may be carry-over from other donors' samples.

This chain connects TRBV21-1 to TRBJ2-2; TRBD1 reflects the table's D call only, with no check against the DNA. TRBV21-1 is recorded as a pseudogene. This CDR3 comprises 16 residues. In DNA, the CDR3 is TGTGCCAGCAGCAGACGACAGGCCCGGGGAGCCGGGGAGCTGTTTTTT. This sequence encodes CASSRRQARGAGELFF.

The V gene is TRBV6-5, the J gene TRBJ2-5; TRBD2 matches at 8 bases. V gave up 8 bases and J gave up 5 bases; unmatched junction bases: 10. Germline loops: CDR1 MNHEY, CDR2 SVGAGI. The CDR3 is 14 amino acids. Here the CDR3 DNA reads TGTGCCAGCCACACCTCGGGAGGGGGTGAGACCCAGTACTTC. The encoded protein is CASHTSGGGETQYF.

The J gene is TRBJ1-1, the V gene TRBV6-1; D remains unclear. The CDR3 sequence is 14 residues long. CDR1 and CDR2 (germline): MNHNS, SASEGT. V lost 4 bases to trimming and J lost 1 base, with 10 bases between them. As DNA, the CDR3 is TGTGCCAGCAGTGCTACCCGGACGAACACTGAAGCTTTCTTT. Protein product: CASSATRTNTEAFF.

The chain recombines TRBV18 with TRBJ2-5; 8 bases are shared with TRBD2. The CDR3 length is 19 residues. V trimming: 2 bases; J trimming: 0 bases; junction bases outside the gene matches: 14. Germline CDR1 and CDR2: KGHSH and LQKENI. CDR3 DNA sequence: TGTGCCAGCTCACCAGGAGTAACACTAGCGGCCTTGAACCAAGAGACCCAGTACTTC. It yields the protein CASSPGVTLAALNQETQYF.

The chain has TRBV4-3 and TRBJ2-1; 10 nucleotides match TRBD1. This CDR3 contains 18 residues. The germline CDR1 and CDR2 sequences are LGHNA and YSLEER. With 0 bases clipped from V and 4 bases from J, the junction kept 9 bases outside the gene matches. This chain's CDR3 is CASSQETGRGQGYNEQFF. The CDR3 DNA is TGCGCCAGCAGCCAAGAAACGGGACGGGGACAGGGGTACAATGAGCAGTTCTTC.

This clone has ten or more counts. The chain is built from TRBV7-2 and TRBJ2-7; D gene ambiguous. The length of the CDR3 is 12 residues. V was trimmed by 6 bases and J by 3 bases, leaving 9 bases between them. Germline V gene lookup returns CDR1 SGHTA and CDR2 FQGNSA. CDR3 DNA: TGTGCCAGCAGTTACGGAAACTACGAGCAGTACTTC. Translating it yields CASSYGNYEQYF.

The rearrangement uses TRBV2 and TRBJ2-7; TRBD2 matches 8 bases. The ends lost 0 bases at V and 2 bases at J; junction bases unmatched: 6. The CDR3 is 16 residues long. Germline CDR1 and CDR2: SNHLY and FYNNEI. This CDR3 reads CASSEALGSGTYEQYF. As DNA, the CDR3 is TGTGCCAGCAGTGAAGCGCTCGGTAGCGGGACCTACGAGCAGTACTTC. Drawing the rest from reference TRBV2 and TRBJ2-7, the complete variable domain is EPEVTQTPSHQVTQMGQEVILRCVPISNHLYFYWYRQILGQKVEFLVSFYNNEISEKSEIFDDQFSVERPDGSNFTLKIRSTKLEDSAMYFCASSEALGSGTYEQYFGPGTRLTVT.

This clone was seen a single time. The chain combines TRBV7-3 with TRBJ1-1; weak D call: TRBD1 (5 bases). V was cut by 5 bases and J by 1 base, with 14 bases left in between. The length of the CDR3 is 15 residues. Looked up from germline, CDR1 is SGHTA and CDR2 is FQGTGA. CDR3 coding DNA: TGTGCCAGCAGCCCGCAAGGGACCCCGAACACTGAAGCTTTCTTT. Its protein product is CASSPQGTPNTEAFF.

This clone has a single count. The J gene is TRBJ2-1, the V gene TRBV10-3; D may be TRBD1 or TRBD2 (7 bases each). CDR1 is ENHRY, CDR2 SYGVKD, per germline. The germline V and J ends were trimmed by 9 bases and 5 bases, with 11 bases remaining between them. CDR3 size: 12 residues. In DNA form, the CDR3 reads TGTGCCATGAGCGGGACAGACAATGAGCAGTTCTTC. This translates into CAMSGTDNEQFF.

V usage is TRBV2 and J usage is TRBJ1-2; D is possibly TRBD1 (6 bases). The V gene lost 5 bases and the J gene lost 4 bases, with 11 bases spanning the gap. Germline V gene sequence: CDR1 SNHLY, CDR2 FYNNEI. This CDR3 spans 13 amino acids. This CDR3 reads CASSTTGIYGYTF. In DNA form, the CDR3 reads TGTGCCAGCAGTACCACAGGGATCTATGGCTACACCTTC.